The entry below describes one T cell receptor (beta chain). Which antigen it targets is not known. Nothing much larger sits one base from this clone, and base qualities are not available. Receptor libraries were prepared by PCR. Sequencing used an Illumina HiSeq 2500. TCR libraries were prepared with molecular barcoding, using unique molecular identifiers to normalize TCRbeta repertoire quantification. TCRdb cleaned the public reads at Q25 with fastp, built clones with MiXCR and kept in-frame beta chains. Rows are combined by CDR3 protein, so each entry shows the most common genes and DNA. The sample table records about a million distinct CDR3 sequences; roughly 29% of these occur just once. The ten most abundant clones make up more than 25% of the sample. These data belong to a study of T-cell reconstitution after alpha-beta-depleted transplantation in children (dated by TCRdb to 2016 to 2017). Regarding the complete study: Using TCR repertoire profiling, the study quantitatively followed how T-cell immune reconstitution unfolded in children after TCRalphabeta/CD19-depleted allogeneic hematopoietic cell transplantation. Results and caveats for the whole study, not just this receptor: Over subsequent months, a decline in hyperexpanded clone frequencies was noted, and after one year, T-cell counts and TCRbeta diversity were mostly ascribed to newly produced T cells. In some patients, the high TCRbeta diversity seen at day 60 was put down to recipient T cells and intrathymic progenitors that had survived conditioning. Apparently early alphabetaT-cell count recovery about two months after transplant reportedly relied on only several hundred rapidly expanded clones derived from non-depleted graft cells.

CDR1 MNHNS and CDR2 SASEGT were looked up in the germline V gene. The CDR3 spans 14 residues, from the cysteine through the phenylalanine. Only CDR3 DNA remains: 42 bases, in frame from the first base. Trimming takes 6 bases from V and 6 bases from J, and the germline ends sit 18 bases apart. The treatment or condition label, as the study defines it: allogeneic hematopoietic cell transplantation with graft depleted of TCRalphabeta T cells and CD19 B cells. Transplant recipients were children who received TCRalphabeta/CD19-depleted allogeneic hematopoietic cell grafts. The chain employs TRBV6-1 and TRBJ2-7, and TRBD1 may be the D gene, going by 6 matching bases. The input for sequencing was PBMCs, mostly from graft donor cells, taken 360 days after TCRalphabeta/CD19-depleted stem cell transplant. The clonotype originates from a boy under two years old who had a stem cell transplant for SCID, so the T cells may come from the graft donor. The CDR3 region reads CASSDPNRALEQYF. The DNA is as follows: TGTGCCAGCAGCGACCCCAACAGGGCCCTCGAGCAGTACTTC.